The entry below describes one TCR beta chain. The target antigen is unknown. The data are from a study of human thymus T cells. Trimming shortened V by 1 base and J by 4 bases, and 16 bases separated the two germline ends. Looked up from germline, CDR1 is SGHTA and CDR2 is FQGNSA. This CDR3 is 16 amino acids long. Data came from immunoSEQ multiplex PCR; TCRdb stores just in-frame clones and leaves some out. The table records more than 45,000 clones, around 94% of them present only once. General study findings and limits: Among thymic and blood repertoires, usage of V and J genes appeared biased.

The specimen sequenced was blood. This receptor was obtained from a boy younger than two with a congenital heart defect but otherwise immunologically healthy. The chain employs TRBV7-2 and TRBJ2-5; D perhaps matches TRBD2 (6 bases). The CDR3 sequence is CASSLESTLARETQYF. CDR3 DNA sequence: TGTGCCAGCAGCTTAGAGTCCACGCTAGCGAGAGAGACCCAGTACTTC.